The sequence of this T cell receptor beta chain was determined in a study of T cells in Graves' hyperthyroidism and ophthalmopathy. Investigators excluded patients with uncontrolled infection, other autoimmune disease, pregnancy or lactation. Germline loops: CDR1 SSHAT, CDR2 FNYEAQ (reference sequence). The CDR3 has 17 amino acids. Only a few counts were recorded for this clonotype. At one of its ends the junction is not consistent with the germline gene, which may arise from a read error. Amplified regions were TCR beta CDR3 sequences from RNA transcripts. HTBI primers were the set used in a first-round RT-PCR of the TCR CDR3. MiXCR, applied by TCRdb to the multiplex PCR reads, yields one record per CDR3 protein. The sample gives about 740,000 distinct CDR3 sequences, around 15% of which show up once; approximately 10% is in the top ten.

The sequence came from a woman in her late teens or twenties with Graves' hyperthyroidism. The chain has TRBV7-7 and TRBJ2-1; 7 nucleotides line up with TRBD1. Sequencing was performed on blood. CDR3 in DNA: TGTGCTAGCAGCTTAACTCCCCAGGGGGTCACCTACAATGAGCAGTTCTTC. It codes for CASSLTPQGVTYNEQFF.